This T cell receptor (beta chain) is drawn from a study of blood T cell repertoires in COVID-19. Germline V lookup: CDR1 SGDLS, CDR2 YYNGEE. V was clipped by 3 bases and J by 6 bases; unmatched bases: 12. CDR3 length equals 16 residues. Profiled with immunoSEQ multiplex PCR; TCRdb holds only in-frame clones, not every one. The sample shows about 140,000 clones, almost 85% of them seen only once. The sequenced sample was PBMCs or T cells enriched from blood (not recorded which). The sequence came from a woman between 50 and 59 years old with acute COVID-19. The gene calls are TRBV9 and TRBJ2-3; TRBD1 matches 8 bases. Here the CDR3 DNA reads TGTGCCAGCAGCGAGGGGGACAGGAGGGTCCGGGATACGCAGTATTTT. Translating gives CASSEGDRRVRDTQYF. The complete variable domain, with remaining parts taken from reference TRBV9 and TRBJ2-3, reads DSGVTQTPKHLITATGQRVTLRCSPRSGDLSVYWYQQSLDQGLQFLIQYYNGEERAKGNILERFSAQQFPDLHSELNLSSLELGDSALYFCASSEGDRRVRDTQYFGPGTRLTVL.